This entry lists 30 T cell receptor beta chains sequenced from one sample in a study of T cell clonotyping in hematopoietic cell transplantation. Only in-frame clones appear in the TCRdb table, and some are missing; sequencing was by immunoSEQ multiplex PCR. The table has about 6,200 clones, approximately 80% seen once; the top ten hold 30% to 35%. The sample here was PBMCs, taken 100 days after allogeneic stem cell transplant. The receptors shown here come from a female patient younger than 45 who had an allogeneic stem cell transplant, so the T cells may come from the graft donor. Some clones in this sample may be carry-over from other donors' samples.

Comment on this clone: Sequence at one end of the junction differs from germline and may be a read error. CDR3: CASSRAFKCHKSGQRPDF. DNA for the CDR3: TGTGCCAGCAGCCGCGCGTTTAAGTGCCACAAGTCGGGCCAACGTCCTGACTTC. The chain links TRBV7-7 to TRBJ2-6; D remains ambiguous. The CDR3 runs to 18 residues. Germline V gives CDR1 SSHAT, CDR2 FNYEAQ (reference sequence).

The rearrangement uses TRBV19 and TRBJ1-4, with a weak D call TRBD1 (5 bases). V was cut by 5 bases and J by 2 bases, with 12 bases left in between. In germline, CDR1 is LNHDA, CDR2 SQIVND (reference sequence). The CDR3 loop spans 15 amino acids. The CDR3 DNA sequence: TGTGCCAGTAGTCCACGATGGGGGACTAATGAAAAACTGTTTTTT. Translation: CASSPRWGTNEKLFF.

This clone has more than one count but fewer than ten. DNA for the CDR3: TGTGCCAGCAGTGACGGGGGGGCCACCTACAATGAGCAGTTCTTC. This encodes CASSDGGATYNEQFF. The chain uses TRBV6-4 and TRBJ2-1; TRBD2 is a possible D gene (7 bases). The germline gives CDR1 MRHNA, CDR2 SNTAGT. The CDR3 consists of 15 residues. Trimming shortened V by 2 bases and J by 2 bases, and 10 bases separated the two germline ends.

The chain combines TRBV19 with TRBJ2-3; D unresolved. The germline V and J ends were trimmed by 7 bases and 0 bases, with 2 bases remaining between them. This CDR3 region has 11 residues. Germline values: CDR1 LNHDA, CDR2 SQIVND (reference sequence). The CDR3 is CASTSTDTQYF. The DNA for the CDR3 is TGTGCCAGTACCAGCACAGATACGCAGTATTTT.

The CDR3 DNA sequence: TGTGCCAGCAGTTACAATCGCGACAGGGTCAGCGAGCAGTACTTC. Amino acids: CASSYNRDRVSEQYF. V is TRBV6-5 and J is TRBJ2-7; 7 bases line up with TRBD1. The CDR3 spans 15 residues. The germline gives CDR1 MNHEY, CDR2 SVGAGI. Trimming took 2 bases from V and 6 from J; bases not matched to a gene: 10.

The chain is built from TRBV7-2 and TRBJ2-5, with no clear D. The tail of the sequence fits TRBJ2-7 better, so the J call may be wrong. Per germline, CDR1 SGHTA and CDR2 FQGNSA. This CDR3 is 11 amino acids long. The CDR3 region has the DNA TGTGCCAGCAGCTCGGGTCTCGAGCAGTACTTC. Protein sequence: CASSSGLEQYF.

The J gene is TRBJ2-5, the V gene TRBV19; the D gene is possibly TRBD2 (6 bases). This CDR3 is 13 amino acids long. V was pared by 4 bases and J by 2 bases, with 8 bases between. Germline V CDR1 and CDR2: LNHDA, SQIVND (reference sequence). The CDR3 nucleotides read TGTGCCAGTAGTAGGGACTTTCAAGAGACCCAGTACTTC. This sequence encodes CASSRDFQETQYF.

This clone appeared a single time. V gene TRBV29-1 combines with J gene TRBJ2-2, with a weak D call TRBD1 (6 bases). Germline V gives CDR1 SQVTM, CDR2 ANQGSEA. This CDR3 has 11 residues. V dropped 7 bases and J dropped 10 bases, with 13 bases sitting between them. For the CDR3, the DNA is TGCAGCGCCCGGACAGCCGAGGAGCTGTTTTTT. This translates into CSARTAEELFF.

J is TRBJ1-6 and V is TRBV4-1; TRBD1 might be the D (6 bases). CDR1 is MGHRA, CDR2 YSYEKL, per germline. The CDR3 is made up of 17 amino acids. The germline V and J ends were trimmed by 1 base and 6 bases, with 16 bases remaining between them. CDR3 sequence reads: CASSQGGRDTFNSPLHF. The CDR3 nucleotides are TGCGCCAGCAGCCAAGGGGGCAGGGACACTTTTAATTCACCCCTCCACTTT.

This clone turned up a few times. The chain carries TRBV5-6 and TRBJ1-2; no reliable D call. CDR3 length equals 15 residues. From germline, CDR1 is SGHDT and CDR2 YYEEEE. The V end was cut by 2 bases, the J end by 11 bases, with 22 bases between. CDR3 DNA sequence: TGTGCCAGCAGCTTACCAGGCGTCCCGACTATACGGTACACCTTC. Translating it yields CASSLPGVPTIRYTF.

The CDR3 sequence: CASSRGGPDEKLFF. The CDR3 coding sequence is TGTGCCAGCAGTAGGGGAGGGCCAGATGAAAAACTGTTTTTT. This chain uses TRBV27 with TRBJ1-4, with D perhaps matching TRBD1 (5 bases). Germline V gives CDR1 MNHEY, CDR2 SMNVEV (reference sequence). The CDR3 has 14 amino acids. Trimming removed 5 bases at V and 6 bases at J, with 13 bases between.

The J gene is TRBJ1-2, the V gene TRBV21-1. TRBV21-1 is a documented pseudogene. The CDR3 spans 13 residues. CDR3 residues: CASSKGGLCGYTF. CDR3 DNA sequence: TGTGCCAGCAGCAAGGGGGGGCTTTGCGGCTACACCTTC.

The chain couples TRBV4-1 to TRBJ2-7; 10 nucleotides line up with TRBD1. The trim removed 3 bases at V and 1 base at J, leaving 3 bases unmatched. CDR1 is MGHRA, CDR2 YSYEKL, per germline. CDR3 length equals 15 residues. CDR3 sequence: CASSQGQGPSYEQYF. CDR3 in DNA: TGCGCCAGCAGCCAGGGACAGGGGCCTTCCTACGAGCAGTACTTC.

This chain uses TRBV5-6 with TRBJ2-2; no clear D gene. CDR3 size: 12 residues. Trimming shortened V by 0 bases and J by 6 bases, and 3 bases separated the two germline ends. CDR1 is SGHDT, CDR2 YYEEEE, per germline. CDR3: CASSLVSGELFF. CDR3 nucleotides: TGTGCCAGCAGCTTGGTTTCCGGGGAGCTGTTTTTT.

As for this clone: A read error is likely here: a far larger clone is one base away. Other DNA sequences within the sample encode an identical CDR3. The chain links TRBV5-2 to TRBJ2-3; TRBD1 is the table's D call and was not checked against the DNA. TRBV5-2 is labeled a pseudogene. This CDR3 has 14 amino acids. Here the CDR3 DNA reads TGTGCCAGCAGCCAAGATCAACCAGGCGATACGCAGTATTTT. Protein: CASSQDQPGDTQYF.

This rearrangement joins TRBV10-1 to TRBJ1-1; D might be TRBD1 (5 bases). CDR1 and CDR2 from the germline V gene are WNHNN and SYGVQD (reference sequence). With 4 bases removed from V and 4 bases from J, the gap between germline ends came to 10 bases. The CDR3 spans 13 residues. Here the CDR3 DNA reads TGCGCCAGCAGTGTGGGGGGTGTCACTGAAGCTTTCTTT. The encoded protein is CASSVGGVTEAFF.

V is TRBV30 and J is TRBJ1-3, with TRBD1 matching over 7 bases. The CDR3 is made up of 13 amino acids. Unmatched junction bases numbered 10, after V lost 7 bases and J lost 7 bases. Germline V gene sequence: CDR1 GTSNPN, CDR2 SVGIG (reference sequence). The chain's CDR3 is CAFQGQVRNTIYF. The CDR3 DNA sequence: TGTGCCTTCCAAGGACAGGTTCGGAACACCATATATTTT.

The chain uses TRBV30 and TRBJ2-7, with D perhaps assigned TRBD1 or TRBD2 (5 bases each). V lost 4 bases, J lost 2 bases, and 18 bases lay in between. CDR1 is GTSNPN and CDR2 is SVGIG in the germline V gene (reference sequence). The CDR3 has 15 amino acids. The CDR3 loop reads CAWTPWGTATYEQYF. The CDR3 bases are TGTGCCTGGACCCCCTGGGGGACCGCTACCTACGAGCAGTACTTC.

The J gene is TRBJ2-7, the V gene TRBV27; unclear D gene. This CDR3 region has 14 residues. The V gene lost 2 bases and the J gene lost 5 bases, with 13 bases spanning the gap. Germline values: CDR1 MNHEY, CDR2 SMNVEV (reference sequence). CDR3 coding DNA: TGTGCCAGCAGTTTAGTGGTTCTCGGCCACGAGCAGTACTTC. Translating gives CASSLVVLGHEQYF.

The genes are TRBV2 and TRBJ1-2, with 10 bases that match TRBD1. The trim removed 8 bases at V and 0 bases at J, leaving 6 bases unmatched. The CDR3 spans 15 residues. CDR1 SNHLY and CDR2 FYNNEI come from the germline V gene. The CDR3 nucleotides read TGTGCCAGCCCAGAGGACAGGGGGGCTAACTATGGCTACACCTTC. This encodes CASPEDRGANYGYTF.

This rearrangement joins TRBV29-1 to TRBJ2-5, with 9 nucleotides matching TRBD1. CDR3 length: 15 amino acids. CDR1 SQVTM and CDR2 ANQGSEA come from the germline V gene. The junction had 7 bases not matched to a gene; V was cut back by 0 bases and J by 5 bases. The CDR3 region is CSVEEDRGRSETQYF. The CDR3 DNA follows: TGCAGCGTTGAAGAGGACAGGGGTCGATCGGAGACCCAGTACTTC.

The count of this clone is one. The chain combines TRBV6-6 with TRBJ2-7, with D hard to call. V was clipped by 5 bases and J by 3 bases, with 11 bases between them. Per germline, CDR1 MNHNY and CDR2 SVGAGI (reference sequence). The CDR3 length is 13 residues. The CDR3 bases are TGTGCCAGCAGTCCTCTGGGGATCTACGAGCAGTACTTC. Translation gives CASSPLGIYEQYF.

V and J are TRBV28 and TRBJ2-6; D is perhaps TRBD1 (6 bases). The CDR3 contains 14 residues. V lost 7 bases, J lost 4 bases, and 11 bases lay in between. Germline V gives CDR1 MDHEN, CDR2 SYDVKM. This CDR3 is CASNRASGANVLTF. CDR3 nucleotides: TGTGCCAGCAACAGGGCGTCAGGGGCCAACGTCCTGACTTTC. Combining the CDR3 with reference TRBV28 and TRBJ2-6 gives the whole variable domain DVKVTQSSRYLVKRTGEKVFLECVQDMDHENMFWYRQDPGLGLRLIYFSYDVKMKEKGDIPEGYSVSREKKERFSLILESASTNQTSMYLCASNRASGANVLTFGAGSRLTVL.

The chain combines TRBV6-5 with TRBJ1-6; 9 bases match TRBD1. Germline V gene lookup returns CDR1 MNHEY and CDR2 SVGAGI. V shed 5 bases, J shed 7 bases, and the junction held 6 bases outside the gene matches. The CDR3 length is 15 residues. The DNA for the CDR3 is TGTGCCAGCAGTAGGACGACAGGGGGAAATTCACCCCTCCACTTT. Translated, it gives CASSRTTGGNSPLHF.

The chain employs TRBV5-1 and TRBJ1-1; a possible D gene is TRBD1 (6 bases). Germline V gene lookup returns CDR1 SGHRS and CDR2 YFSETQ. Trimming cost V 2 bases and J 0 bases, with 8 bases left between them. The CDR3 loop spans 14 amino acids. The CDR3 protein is CASSLQGMNTEAFF. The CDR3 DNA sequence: TGCGCCAGCAGCTTACAGGGTATGAACACTGAAGCTTTCTTT.

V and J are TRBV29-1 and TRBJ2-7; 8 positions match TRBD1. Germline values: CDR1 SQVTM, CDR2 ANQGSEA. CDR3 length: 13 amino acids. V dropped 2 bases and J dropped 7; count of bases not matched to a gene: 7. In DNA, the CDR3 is TGCAGCGTTGAACGCGGGACAGGCCGAGAGCAGTACTTC. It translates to CSVERGTGREQYF.

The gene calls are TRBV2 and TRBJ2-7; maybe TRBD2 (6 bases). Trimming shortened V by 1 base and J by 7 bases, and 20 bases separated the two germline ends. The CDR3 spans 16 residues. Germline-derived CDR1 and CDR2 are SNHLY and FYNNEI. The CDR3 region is CASSEGGGVGRREQYF. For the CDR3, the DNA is TGTGCCAGCAGTGAAGGCGGCGGGGTCGGCAGAAGGGAGCAGTACTTC.

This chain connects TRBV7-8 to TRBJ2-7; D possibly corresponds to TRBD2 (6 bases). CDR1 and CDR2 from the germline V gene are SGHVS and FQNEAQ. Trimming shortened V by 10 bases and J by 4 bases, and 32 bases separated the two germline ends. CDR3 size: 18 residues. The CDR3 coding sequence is TGTGCCACCCAGCCCGAATCCGGGGGATCAGTTGTAACGTACGAGCAGTACTTC. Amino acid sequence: CATQPESGGSVVTYEQYF.

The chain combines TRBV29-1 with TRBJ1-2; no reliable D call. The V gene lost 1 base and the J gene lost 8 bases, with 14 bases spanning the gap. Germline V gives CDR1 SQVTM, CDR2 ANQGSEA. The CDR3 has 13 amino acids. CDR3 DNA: TGCAGCGTTGAAGTGTGGGGAAAGGGCGGCTACACCTTC. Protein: CSVEVWGKGGYTF.

CDR3 coding DNA: TGTGCCAGCAGTCTCCGGGACAGAGATACCGGGGAGCTGTTTTTT. It encodes CASSLRDRDTGELFF. The chain links TRBV6-1 to TRBJ2-2; 7 nucleotides agree with TRBD1. The V segment lost 5 bases and the J segment 5 bases; nucleotides outside the gene matches: 8. The CDR3 is 15 residues long. CDR1 MNHNS and CDR2 SASEGT come from the germline V gene.